The 6 T cell receptor beta chains listed next were all sequenced from one sample in a study of OX40 agonist ivuxolimab in advanced cancers. Some clones are missing from TCRdb's copy, which holds only in-frame ones; the method was immunoSEQ multiplex PCR. The sample carries about 53,000 clones, 80% to 90% recorded once. The sample here was CD4+ or CD8+ T cells sorted from blood, taken in a trial of the OX40 agonist ivuxolimab. The source of these receptors is an adult with an advanced solid tumor such as melanoma, head and neck, liver or kidney cancer.

This clone was observed a handful of times. Here the CDR3 reads CASRITVRGARTGELFF. The CDR3 region has the DNA TGTGCCAGCAGAATCACGGTTCGGGGGGCTCGGACCGGGGAGCTGTTTTTT. The chain has TRBV28 and TRBJ2-2, with D possibly TRBD2 on 7 matching bases. This CDR3 has 17 amino acids. V gave up 6 bases and J gave up 5 bases, with 22 bases separating them. Germline values: CDR1 MDHEN, CDR2 SYDVKM. Full variable domain (remainder filled in from reference TRBV28 and TRBJ2-2): DVKVTQSSRYLVKRTGEKVFLECVQDMDHENMFWYRQDPGLGLRLIYFSYDVKMKEKGDIPEGYSVSREKKERFSLILESASTNQTSMYLCASRITVRGARTGELFFGEGSRLTVL.

The genes are TRBV5-1 and TRBJ2-1, with 8 bases that match TRBD1. Per the germline V gene, CDR1 is SGHRS and CDR2 is YFSETQ. The CDR3 contains 16 residues. V trimming: 1 base; J trimming: 7 bases; junction bases outside the gene matches: 10. The CDR3 sequence: CASSLMGQGAPNEQFF. Written as DNA, the CDR3 is TGCGCCAGCAGCTTGATGGGGCAGGGGGCGCCAAATGAGCAGTTCTTC. The variable domain in full, completed from reference TRBV5-1 and TRBJ2-1, reads KAGVTQTPRYLIKTRGQQVTLSCSPISGHRSVSWYQQTPGQGLQFLFEYFSETQRNKGNFPGRFSGRQFSNSRSEMNVSTLELGDSALYLCASSLMGQGAPNEQFFGPGTRLTVL.

This sequence joins TRBV19 and TRBJ1-5, with TRBD1 matching 7 bases. Germline V gene data show CDR1 as LNHDA and CDR2 as SQIVND (reference sequence). The V gene end was trimmed by 5 bases and the J gene end by 5 bases; junction bases not matched to a gene: 6. The CDR3 is made up of 14 amino acids. The DNA of the CDR3 is TGTGCCAGTAGTTTCCGACAGGGCCATCAGCCCCAGCATTTT. This sequence encodes CASSFRQGHQPQHF.

CDR3 DNA: TGTGCCAGCAGTGACTGGCCCTACAATGAGCAGTTCTTC. Translating gives CASSDWPYNEQFF. The chain links TRBV2 to TRBJ2-1; D unresolved. V was shortened by 3 bases and J by 2 bases, with 5 bases between the two germline ends. This CDR3 has 13 residues. Germline V gives CDR1 SNHLY, CDR2 FYNNEI. The full variable domain, rest sourced from reference TRBV2 and TRBJ2-1, is EPEVTQTPSHQVTQMGQEVILRCVPISNHLYFYWYRQILGQKVEFLVSFYNNEISEKSEIFDDQFSVERPDGSNFTLKIRSTKLEDSAMYFCASSDWPYNEQFFGPGTRLTVL.

The genes are TRBV5-4 and TRBJ1-2; D is ambiguous. This CDR3 region has 12 residues. Germline V gives CDR1 SGHNT, CDR2 YYREEE (reference sequence). Trimming pared 0 bases from V and 6 bases from J, leaving 6 bases between. CDR3 DNA sequence: TGTGCCAGCAGCTTGGTTGGTAATGGCTACACCTTC. Translation gives CASSLVGNGYTF.

V is TRBV18 and J is TRBJ2-1, with 7 bases lining up with TRBD2. The germline V gene has CDR1 KGHSH and CDR2 LQKENI. The CDR3 covers 13 residues. V was pared by 0 bases and J by 8 bases, with 1 base of the junction left unmatched. CDR3 bases: TGTGCCAGCTCACCACCGGGGGGGGATGAGCAGTTCTTC. Translation gives CASSPPGGDEQFF. Using reference TRBV18 and TRBJ2-1 for the parts outside the CDR3, the full variable domain is NAGVMQNPRHLVRRRGQEARLRCSPMKGHSHVYWYRQLPEEGLKFMVYLQKENIIDESGMPKERFSAEFPKEGPSILRIQQVVRGDSAAYFCASSPPGGDEQFFGPGTRLTVL.